The 6 T cell receptor beta chains presented below share a single source sample, sequenced in a study of cytomegalovirus exposure and HLA in healthy donors. The repertoire was sequenced with immunoSEQ multiplex PCR; TCRdb's copy has only in-frame clones and lacks some. Altogether tens of thousands of clones are present, 85% to 95% being singletons, with the ten largest covering less than 2%. Sequenced: PBMCs. The receptors were gathered from a woman younger than 35 in good health and CMV-seropositive.

V is TRBV5-1 and J is TRBJ2-1; TRBD2 matches 12 bases. The trim removed 0 bases at V and 0 bases at J, leaving 1 base unmatched. CDR3 length: 17 residues. Germline CDR1 and CDR2: SGHRS and YFSETQ. CDR3 in amino acids: CASSLATSGSSYNEQFF. CDR3 sequence (DNA): TGCGCCAGCAGCTTGGCGACTAGCGGGAGCTCCTACAATGAGCAGTTCTTC. Full variable domain (remainder filled in from reference TRBV5-1 and TRBJ2-1): KAGVTQTPRYLIKTRGQQVTLSCSPISGHRSVSWYQQTPGQGLQFLFEYFSETQRNKGNFPGRFSGRQFSNSRSEMNVSTLELGDSALYLCASSLATSGSSYNEQFFGPGTRLTVL.

The CDR3 sequence: CASGCISGQSRANVLTF. The CDR3 bases are TGTGCTAGTGGTTGCATATCAGGACAAAGTCGGGCCAACGTCCTGACTTTC. The rearrangement uses TRBV12-5 and TRBJ2-6; tentative D call: TRBD1 (5 bases). Between the trimmed V and J ends, which lost 4 bases and 5 bases, there was a span of 18 bases. The CDR3 loop spans 17 amino acids. Germline values: CDR1 LGHNT, CDR2 FRNRAP.

This clone was found once. J is TRBJ1-2 and V is TRBV4-1; TRBD1 matches at 7 bases. The CDR3 length is 14 residues. The germline V gene encodes CDR1 MGHRA and CDR2 YSYEKL. J lost 4 bases, V lost 4 bases, and 6 bases had no gene match. The CDR3 loop reads CASSPLTGSYGYTF. The CDR3 nucleotides are TGCGCCAGCAGCCCCTTGACAGGGTCCTATGGCTACACCTTC.

The chain recombines TRBV28 with TRBJ2-1; D perhaps matches TRBD2 (5 bases). The CDR3 totals 17 residues. Deletions cut 7 bases from V and 0 bases from J, with 19 bases between. Per germline, CDR1 MDHEN and CDR2 SYDVKM. The CDR3 coding sequence is TGTGCCAGCACCGAACACAAAGCGGTTAGCTCCTACAATGAGCAGTTCTTC. Residues: CASTEHKAVSSYNEQFF.

The V call is TRBV5-4, the J call TRBJ1-3; tentative D call: TRBD1 (5 bases). The CDR3 length is 16 residues. V lost 2 bases, J lost 0 bases, and 12 bases lay in between. Germline V gene data show CDR1 as SGHNT and CDR2 as YYREEE (reference sequence). The CDR3 protein is CASSFGGGNSGNTIYF. The CDR3 nucleotides are TGTGCCAGCAGCTTCGGCGGGGGAAACTCTGGAAACACCATATATTTT.

Only one count was recorded for this clone. This sequence joins TRBV4-2 and TRBJ1-3, with 7 bases matching TRBD1. Germline V CDR1 and CDR2: LGHNA, YNFKEQ. Losses at the gene ends were 5 bases for V and 3 bases for J; bases not matched to a gene: 1. The length of the CDR3 is 13 residues. CDR3 amino acids: CASSTGDGNTIYF. The CDR3 nucleotides are TGTGCCAGCAGCACAGGGGATGGAAACACCATATATTTT.